Presented here are 9 T cell receptor beta chains from one specimen sequenced in a study of response to subunit inactivated influenza vaccine. TCRdb analysed the RT-PCR reads with MiXCR anew, one entry per CDR3 protein. In the table there are 600,000 to 700,000 distinct CDR3 sequences, 14% of which are singletons. Sequenced here: PBMCs from blood, sampled less than 15 days before vaccination. The receptors shown here come from a man between 50 and 59 years old who received an inactivated influenza vaccine.

This clonotype was detected only a few times. V usage is TRBV12-3 or TRBV12-4 and J usage is TRBJ1-1; 7 bases line up with TRBD1. V shed 5 bases, J shed 5 bases, and the junction held 8 bases outside the gene matches. The CDR3 is 14 residues long. CDR3 residues: CASSLEGGWTEAFF. In DNA, the CDR3 is TGTGCCAGCAGTCTCGAAGGGGGCTGGACTGAAGCTTTCTTT.

This clonotype has more than one count but fewer than ten. The chain employs TRBV20-1 and TRBJ1-2; possible D gene TRBD1, 5 bases. From germline, CDR1 is DFQATT and CDR2 SNEGSKA (reference sequence). V gave up 1 base and J gave up 7 bases, with 10 bases separating them. The CDR3 contains 12 residues. The CDR3 is CSARGGASGYTF. The CDR3, as DNA: TGCAGTGCTAGAGGAGGGGCTAGTGGCTACACCTTC.

The sample holds a few counts of this clonotype. The chain couples TRBV12-3 or TRBV12-4 to TRBJ2-7, with 8 bases that match TRBD1. There are 17 residues in the CDR3. The trim removed 2 bases at V and 0 bases at J, leaving 9 bases unmatched. The CDR3 DNA sequence: TGTGCCAGCAGTTTACTACGGACAGGGTCGAGCTCCTACGAGCAGTACTTC. It translates to CASSLLRTGSSSYEQYF.

This chain links TRBV7-6 with TRBJ2-3; the match to TRBD2 covers 12 bases. CDR1 and CDR2 from the germline V gene are SGHVS and FNYEAQ. After removal of 7 bases from V and 3 bases from J, the junction contained 2 bases not matched to a gene. CDR3 length: 14 amino acids. CDR3 DNA sequence: TGTGCCAGCACCGGACTAGCGGGAACAGATACGCAGTATTTT. Its protein is CASTGLAGTDTQYF.

This clonotype was counted a single time. The chain combines TRBV12-5 with TRBJ2-1, with D tentatively TRBD1 (6 bases). Germline CDR1 reads LGHNT; CDR2 reads FRNRAP. The CDR3 spans 14 residues. V was clipped by 8 bases and J by 9 bases, with 20 bases between them. The CDR3 sequence is CASTVGAPGGEQFF. The CDR3, as DNA: TGTGCTAGTACAGTGGGGGCACCAGGAGGTGAGCAGTTCTTC. Variable domain in full (rest from reference TRBV12-5 and TRBJ2-1): DARVTQTPRHKVTEMGQEVTMRCQPILGHNTVFWYRQTMMQGLELLAYFRNRAPLDDSGMPKDRFSAEMPDATLATLKIQPSEPRDSAVYFCASTVGAPGGEQFFGPGTRLTVL.

The chain combines TRBV29-1 with TRBJ2-3; D may be TRBD2 (5 bases). Germline V CDR1 and CDR2: SQVTM, ANQGSEA. The CDR3 sequence is 13 residues long. The V end was cut by 4 bases, the J end by 8 bases, with 16 bases between. CDR3 sequence: CSVGMDSLGTQYF. In DNA, the CDR3 is TGCAGCGTTGGGATGGACTCACTGGGTACGCAGTATTTT.

This sequence joins TRBV4-1 and TRBJ1-4; D gene unclear. CDR3 size: 13 residues. The ends were cut back, 0 bases at V and 12 bases at J, with 11 bases in the middle. Germline V lookup: CDR1 MGHRA, CDR2 YSYEKL. Written as DNA, the CDR3 is TGCGCCAGCAGCCAAGATCGGGGAAGGCAACTGTTTTTT. Encoded protein: CASSQDRGRQLFF.

The gene calls are TRBV4-1 and TRBJ2-7; tentative D call: TRBD1 (6 bases). V was cut by 2 bases and J by 9 bases, with 23 bases left in between. Germline loops: CDR1 MGHRA, CDR2 YSYEKL. The CDR3 runs to 16 residues. The CDR3 nucleotides are TGCGCCAGCAGCCAAAGTGGCAGGGGAATGGATTCGGGGCAGTACTTC. This translates into CASSQSGRGMDSGQYF.

This clonotype was recorded a few times. V is TRBV20-1 and J is TRBJ1-4; D gene ambiguous. The CDR3 spans 12 residues. With 1 base removed from V and 5 bases from J, the gap between germline ends came to 5 bases. The germline gives CDR1 DFQATT, CDR2 SNEGSKA (reference sequence). The chain's CDR3 is CSARAQNEKLFF. The CDR3 DNA reads TGCAGTGCTAGAGCACAGAATGAAAAACTGTTTTTT.